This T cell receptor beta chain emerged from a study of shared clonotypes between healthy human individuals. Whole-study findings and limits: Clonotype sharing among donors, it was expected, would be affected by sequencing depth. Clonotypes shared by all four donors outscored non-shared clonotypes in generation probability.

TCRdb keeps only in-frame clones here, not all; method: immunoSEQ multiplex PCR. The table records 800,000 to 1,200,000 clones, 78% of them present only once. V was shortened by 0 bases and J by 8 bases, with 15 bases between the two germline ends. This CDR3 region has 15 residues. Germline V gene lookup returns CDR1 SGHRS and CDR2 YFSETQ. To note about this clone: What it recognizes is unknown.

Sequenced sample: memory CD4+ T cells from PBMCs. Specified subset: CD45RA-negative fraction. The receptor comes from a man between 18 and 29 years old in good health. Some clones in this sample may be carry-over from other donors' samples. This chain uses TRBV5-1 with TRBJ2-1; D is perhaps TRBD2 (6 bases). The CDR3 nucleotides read TGCGCCAGCAGCTTGGGTCTGAAAGGAGGGGATGAGCAGTTCTTC. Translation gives CASSLGLKGGDEQFF.